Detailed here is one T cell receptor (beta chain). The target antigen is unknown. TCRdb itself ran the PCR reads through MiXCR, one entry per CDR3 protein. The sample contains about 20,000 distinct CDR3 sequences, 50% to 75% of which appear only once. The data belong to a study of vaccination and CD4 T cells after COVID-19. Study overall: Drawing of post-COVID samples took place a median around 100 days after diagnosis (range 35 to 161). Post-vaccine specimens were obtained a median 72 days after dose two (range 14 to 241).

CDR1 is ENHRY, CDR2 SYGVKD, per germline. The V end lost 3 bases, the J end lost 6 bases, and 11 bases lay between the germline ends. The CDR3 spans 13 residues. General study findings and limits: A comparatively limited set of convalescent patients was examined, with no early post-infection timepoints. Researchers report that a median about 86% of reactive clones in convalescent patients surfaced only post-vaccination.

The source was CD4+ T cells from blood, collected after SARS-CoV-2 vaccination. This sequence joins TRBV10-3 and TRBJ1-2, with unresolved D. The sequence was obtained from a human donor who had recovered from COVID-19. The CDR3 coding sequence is TGTGCCATCAGTGAAAGGCAGACTGATGGCTACACCTTC. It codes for CAISERQTDGYTF.